This is a list of T cell receptor beta chains from one sample in a study of T cells after yellow fever vaccination. TCRdb re-derived calls from the 5' RACE reads in MiXCR, one entry per CDR3 protein. The profile covers roughly 350,000 distinct CDR3 sequences, with approximately 4% appearing a single time and approximately 23% taken by the ten largest. This specimen consisted of PBMCs, obtained 5 days after the yellow fever booster vaccination. These receptors originate from a young man who received the YFV17D yellow fever vaccine. The CDR3 runs from the conserved cysteine through the conserved F or W. Fields, in order: D gene, V gene, clone size, J gene, CDR3 DNA, CDR3 protein. D genes are given only for firm matches. Rows give clone size only sometimes, using once, few, many, or a class for an expanded clone.

d_gene: TRBD1; v_gene: TRBV9; abundance: few; j_gene: TRBJ2-4; CDR3nt: TGTGCCAGCAGCGCCACAGGGGGCCAAAACATTCAGTACTTC; CDR3aa: CASSATGGQNIQYF
d_gene: TRBD2; v_gene: TRBV6-4; abundance: few; j_gene: TRBJ2-3; CDR3nt: TGTGCCAGCAGTGAGTCTAGCGGGATAAATACGCAGTATTTT; CDR3aa: CASSESSGINTQYF
d_gene: .; v_gene: TRBV29-1; abundance: few; j_gene: TRBJ2-2; CDR3nt: TGCAGCGTTGAAGAGGATCCAGGCCCCCGCGGGGAGCTGTTTTTT; CDR3aa: CSVEEDPGPRGELFF
d_gene: TRBD1; v_gene: TRBV4-2; abundance: .; j_gene: TRBJ1-2; CDR3nt: TGTGCCAGCAGCCAGATCGACAGGGGGCCTGGCTACACCTTC; CDR3aa: CASSQIDRGPGYTF
d_gene: .; v_gene: TRBV5-1; abundance: .; j_gene: TRBJ1-2; CDR3nt: TGCGCCAGCAGCCTGGGGGACGGTAATGGCTACACCTTC; CDR3aa: CASSLGDGNGYTF
d_gene: .; v_gene: TRBV11-2; abundance: .; j_gene: TRBJ2-1; CDR3nt: TGTGCCAGCAGCTTAGTGGACAGTTACAATGAGCAGTTCTTC; CDR3aa: CASSLVDSYNEQFF
d_gene: .; v_gene: TRBV12-3/TRBV12-4; abundance: few; j_gene: TRBJ2-6; CDR3nt: TGTGCCAGCAGGGGCAGTGAGTTATATCACTCTGGGGCCAACGTCCTGACTTTC; CDR3aa: CASRGSELYHSGANVLTF
d_gene: .; v_gene: TRBV6-5; abundance: few; j_gene: TRBJ2-7; CDR3nt: TGTGCCAGCAGTTACTCGTCTGGAAGTCCCACGGGGGAGCAGTACTTC; CDR3aa: CASSYSSGSPTGEQYF
d_gene: .; v_gene: TRBV12-5; abundance: few; j_gene: TRBJ1-3; CDR3nt: TGTGCTAGTGGTTTGGGGGTCTCCTCTGGAAACACCATATATTTT; CDR3aa: CASGLGVSSGNTIYF
d_gene: .; v_gene: TRBV4-2; abundance: .; j_gene: TRBJ1-2; CDR3nt: TGTGCCAGCAGCCAAGATCAAGGGCAGAACTATGGCTACACCTTC; CDR3aa: CASSQDQGQNYGYTF
d_gene: .; v_gene: TRBV6-5; abundance: .; j_gene: TRBJ1-4; CDR3nt: TGTGCCAGCAGTTCCTTACCTATAGCGGTTGAAAAACTGTTTTTT; CDR3aa: CASSSLPIAVEKLFF
d_gene: .; v_gene: TRBV20-1; abundance: .; j_gene: TRBJ1-5; CDR3nt: TGCAGTGCTAGTAGGACGGATCAGCCCCAGCATTTT; CDR3aa: CSASRTDQPQHF
d_gene: TRBD1; v_gene: TRBV7-9; abundance: many; j_gene: TRBJ1-4; CDR3nt: TGTGCCAGCAGCCCCTCGTGGGACAGGGACGGCGAAAAACTGTTTTTT; CDR3aa: CASSPSWDRDGEKLFF
d_gene: TRBD1; v_gene: TRBV7-2; abundance: few; j_gene: TRBJ1-2; CDR3nt: TGTGCCAGCAGCTTAGCGCTGAGGACAGGTTCTGGCTACACCTTC; CDR3aa: CASSLALRTGSGYTF
d_gene: TRBD1; v_gene: TRBV7-2; abundance: many; j_gene: TRBJ2-1; CDR3nt: TGTGCCAGCAGACCCGGGACAGGGGATGAGCAGTTCTTC; CDR3aa: CASRPGTGDEQFF
d_gene: .; v_gene: TRBV19; abundance: few; j_gene: TRBJ1-5; CDR3nt: TGTGCCAGTAGTTATCCGACACAGGGAAATCAGCCCCAGCATTTT; CDR3aa: CASSYPTQGNQPQHF
d_gene: .; v_gene: TRBV9; abundance: few; j_gene: TRBJ2-5; CDR3nt: TGTGCCAGCAGCCCTGGGACCCCCCAAGAGACCCAGTACTTC; CDR3aa: CASSPGTPQETQYF
d_gene: .; v_gene: TRBV4-1; abundance: few; j_gene: TRBJ1-1; CDR3nt: TGCGCCAGCAAAACTATGGGGAAGGGAACTGAAGCTTTCTTT; CDR3aa: CASKTMGKGTEAFF
d_gene: .; v_gene: TRBV7-2; abundance: .; j_gene: TRBJ2-3; CDR3nt: TGTGCCAGCAGCCCGGGGCCAGGGTCAGATACGCAGTATTTT; CDR3aa: CASSPGPGSDTQYF
d_gene: .; v_gene: TRBV20-1; abundance: many; j_gene: TRBJ2-5; CDR3nt: TGCAGTGCGCGGGACTACCAAGAGACCCAGTACTTC; CDR3aa: CSARDYQETQYF
d_gene: .; v_gene: TRBV20-1; abundance: few; j_gene: TRBJ2-3; CDR3nt: TGCAGTGCGACTCATAGGGTCGGGACAGATACGCAGTATTTT; CDR3aa: CSATHRVGTDTQYF
d_gene: TRBD2; v_gene: TRBV15; abundance: few; j_gene: TRBJ2-3; CDR3nt: TGTGCCACCAGCAGAGTAGCGGGAACGCAGTATTTT; CDR3aa: CATSRVAGTQYF
d_gene: TRBD2; v_gene: TRBV29-1; abundance: few; j_gene: TRBJ2-1; CDR3nt: TGCAGCGTTGGGTCTAGCGGGGCCGGAGAGCAGTTCTTC; CDR3aa: CSVGSSGAGEQFF
d_gene: .; v_gene: TRBV18; abundance: few; j_gene: TRBJ2-1; CDR3nt: TGTGCCAGCTCCCCCGAGGTGTATGAGCAGTTCTTC; CDR3aa: CASSPEVYEQFF
d_gene: .; v_gene: TRBV9; abundance: many; j_gene: TRBJ2-7; CDR3nt: TGTGCCAGCAGCGCGCCTAGCTCCTACGAGCAGTACTTC; CDR3aa: CASSAPSSYEQYF
d_gene: .; v_gene: TRBV14; abundance: few; j_gene: TRBJ1-1; CDR3nt: TGTGCCAGCAGACAAGGGGATTCAGGCTTTGGCACTGAAGCTTTCTTT; CDR3aa: CASRQGDSGFGTEAFF
d_gene: TRBD1; v_gene: TRBV5-6; abundance: .; j_gene: TRBJ2-3; CDR3nt: TGTGCCAGCAGCTTGGGGGACAGGGGCACAGATACGCAGTATTTT; CDR3aa: CASSLGDRGTDTQYF
d_gene: .; v_gene: TRBV11-2; abundance: .; j_gene: TRBJ1-3; CDR3nt: TGTGCCAGCAGCTTAATTGGAAACACCATATATTTT; CDR3aa: CASSLIGNTIYF
d_gene: .; v_gene: TRBV11-2; abundance: .; j_gene: TRBJ1-2; CDR3nt: TGTGCCAGCAGCTTATTTTCTGACGGCGCTAACTATGGCTACACCTTC; CDR3aa: CASSLFSDGANYGYTF
d_gene: TRBD1; v_gene: TRBV5-6; abundance: many; j_gene: TRBJ2-1; CDR3nt: TGTGCCAGCAGCTTCGGCGACAGGGCCTACAATGAGCAGTTCTTC; CDR3aa: CASSFGDRAYNEQFF
d_gene: TRBD1; v_gene: TRBV29-1; abundance: many; j_gene: TRBJ1-3; CDR3nt: TGCAGCGTTGCCAGCAGGGGGCTTGGCGCTGGAAACACCATATATTTT; CDR3aa: CSVASRGLGAGNTIYF
d_gene: .; v_gene: TRBV7-2; abundance: few; j_gene: TRBJ1-2; CDR3nt: TGTGCCAGCTCTCCCGGGAGGGAGTACTATGGCTACACCTTC; CDR3aa: CASSPGREYYGYTF
d_gene: TRBD1; v_gene: TRBV6-2/TRBV6-3; abundance: few; j_gene: TRBJ1-6; CDR3nt: TGTGCCAGCAGGCAGGACAGGGGGCCTTCACCCCTCCACTTT; CDR3aa: CASRQDRGPSPLHF
d_gene: .; v_gene: TRBV20-1; abundance: .; j_gene: TRBJ2-1; CDR3nt: TGCAGTGCTAGTTTTGCGGTTACCTACAATGAGCAGTTCTTC; CDR3aa: CSASFAVTYNEQFF
d_gene: TRBD1; v_gene: TRBV5-6; abundance: many; j_gene: TRBJ1-4; CDR3nt: TGTGCCAGCAGCTGGGACAGGGGGGAAAAACTGTTTTTT; CDR3aa: CASSWDRGEKLFF
d_gene: .; v_gene: TRBV14; abundance: many; j_gene: TRBJ2-4; CDR3nt: TGTGCCAGCAGTCGACTGGGAGCCAAAAACATTCAGTACTTC; CDR3aa: CASSRLGAKNIQYF
d_gene: TRBD1; v_gene: TRBV10-2; abundance: few; j_gene: TRBJ2-1; CDR3nt: TGCGCCAGCAGTGAGTACAGGGGTTATGGTTATGAGCAGTTCTTC; CDR3aa: CASSEYRGYGYEQFF
d_gene: TRBD1; v_gene: TRBV5-4; abundance: few; j_gene: TRBJ1-2; CDR3nt: TGTGCCAGCAGCGTGTCCGGGACAGGCTATGGCTACACCTTC; CDR3aa: CASSVSGTGYGYTF
d_gene: .; v_gene: TRBV7-3; abundance: .; j_gene: TRBJ2-1; CDR3nt: TGTGCCAGCAGCTTAAGGGGCACCGTAGGACTAAACAATGAGCAGTTCTTC; CDR3aa: CASSLRGTVGLNNEQFF
d_gene: TRBD2; v_gene: TRBV7-6; abundance: few; j_gene: TRBJ2-3; CDR3nt: TGTGCCAGCAGCTCAGAGCGGGGGGCCGCTTATACGCAGTATTTT; CDR3aa: CASSSERGAAYTQYF
d_gene: TRBD1; v_gene: TRBV4-3; abundance: few; j_gene: TRBJ1-1; CDR3nt: TGCGCCAGCAGCCCTGGGACAGGGGAGAACACTGAAGCTTTCTTT; CDR3aa: CASSPGTGENTEAFF
d_gene: TRBD1; v_gene: TRBV5-1; abundance: many; j_gene: TRBJ2-1; CDR3nt: TGCGCCAGCAGCTTTACGGGACAGGGTATCAATGAGCAGTTCTTC; CDR3aa: CASSFTGQGINEQFF
d_gene: .; v_gene: TRBV7-2; abundance: .; j_gene: TRBJ2-7; CDR3nt: TGTGCCAGCAGCAATCCGGGACCGGGTAGCTGGGGTAGCTCCACGATCGATTACGAGCAGTACTTC; CDR3aa: CASSNPGPGSWGSSTIDYEQYF
d_gene: .; v_gene: TRBV30; abundance: .; j_gene: TRBJ1-5; CDR3nt: TGTGCCTGGAGTGTTGCGGCCCGGTGGAAGCCCCAGCATTTT; CDR3aa: CAWSVAARWKPQHF